This TCR beta chain comes out of a study of T cell responses to AZD1222 COVID-19 vaccine. Study background: Pooling was applied to second doses at about 4 or about 12 weeks. Study-wide results and limits: Across spike, vaccine-associated CD4 TCRs were found, dominant at 160-218 and 743-854. Repertoire samples came only from after the peak T cell response. Donors, mostly white British, included more females; clonal diversity was possibly underestimated.

Trimming left V 0 bases short and J 6 bases short, with 15 bases between. This CDR3 contains 15 residues. Germline V lookup: CDR1 MNHEY, CDR2 SMNVEV (reference sequence). Assay: immunoSEQ multiplex PCR; the TCRdb copy retains only in-frame clones and omits some. The sample includes 150,000 or so clones, about 89% of them seen just once. On this clone itself: Its antigen is unknown.

The source of this sequence is an adult in good health. Sequencing was performed on peripheral blood, taken on day 0 of AZD1222 vaccination. The rearrangement uses TRBV27 and TRBJ2-7; no clear D gene. The CDR3 nucleotides read TGTGCCAGCAGTTTATCCGGACCCGCCTCGGGCGAGCAGTACTTC. This gives the protein CASSLSGPASGEQYF.